This is a list of T cell receptor beta chains from one sample in a study of blood T cell repertoires in COVID-19. Method: immunoSEQ multiplex PCR; TCRdb's copy keeps in-frame clones and lacks some. The data contain a few hundred thousand clones, approximately 89% of them singletons. Sequencing used peripheral blood. Every receptor here comes from a woman aged 30 to 39 with COVID-19, enrolled during active disease. CDR3s include the opening cysteine and the closing phenylalanine or tryptophan. Each record gives: clone size, J gene, V gene, D gene, CDR3 DNA, CDR3 protein. A D gene is named only where the DNA matches it firmly. Not all rows give a size; the values are once, few, many and, for expanded clones, a class.

NA	TRBJ1-5	TRBV19	NA	TGTGCCAGTAGCAGGGGTCTGAGTCAGCCCCAGCATTTT	CASSRGLSQPQHF
NA	TRBJ1-2	TRBV4-3	NA	TGCGCCAGCAGCCAAGAATTTGAGACACTCTATGGCTACACCTTC	CASSQEFETLYGYTF
NA	TRBJ2-5	TRBV13	NA	TGTGCCAGCTTGCGGCATCCACAAGAGACCCAGTACTTC	CASLRHPQETQYF
few	TRBJ1-2	TRBV9	NA	TGTGCCAGCAGCGATAGGGGGAAGGGACCTTGGGATGGCTACACCTTC	CASSDRGKGPWDGYTF
NA	TRBJ1-1	TRBV29-1	TRBD1	TGCAGCGTTGAGACACAGGGGTGGGGAGCTTTCTTT	CSVETQGWGAFF
NA	TRBJ2-3	TRBV9	NA	TGTGCCAGCAGCTATCGCACAGATACGCAGTATTTT	CASSYRTDTQYF
NA	TRBJ2-3	TRBV11-2	TRBD1	TGTGCCAGCAGCTCGGACAGGGCAGATACGCAGTATTTT	CASSSDRADTQYF
once	TRBJ1-4	TRBV2	NA	TGTGCCAGCCGGCCGGGTCTTAGTGAAAAACTGTTTTTT	CASRPGLSEKLFF
NA	TRBJ2-7	TRBV6-2/TRBV6-3	NA	TGTGCCAGCAGTTACACGGAACGGGACTTCATGGGGGAGCAGTACTTC	CASSYTERDFMGEQYF
NA	TRBJ1-6	TRBV2	NA	TGTGCCAGCAGTGATTCGACAGTGCGTTCACCCCTCCACTTT	CASSDSTVRSPLHF
NA	TRBJ1-1	TRBV9	TRBD1	TGTGCCAGCAGCGTCGGACAGGGGACGCGGAACACTGAAGCTTTCTTT	CASSVGQGTRNTEAFF
NA	TRBJ2-7	TRBV14	NA	TGTGCCAGCAGCCCCGGACAGCTTTACCCCTACGAGCAGTACTTC	CASSPGQLYPYEQYF
NA	TRBJ2-3	TRBV6-5	NA	TGTGCCAGCACGCCCTGGCGCGGGCGAGATACGCAGTATTTT	CASTPWRGRDTQYF
NA	TRBJ1-1	TRBV5-1	NA	TGCGCCAGCAGCTTGGGAGACACTGAAGCTTTCTTT	CASSLGDTEAFF
once	TRBJ1-2	TRBV7-9	NA	TGTGCCAGCAGCCCCCCCCGGGGGGCTGGTGGCTACACCTTC	CASSPPRGAGGYTF
NA	TRBJ1-1	TRBV11-1	NA	TGTGCCAGCAGCTTAGGAGTAGGGGGTACCGTTGAAGCTTTCTTT	CASSLGVGGTVEAFF
NA	TRBJ1-5	TRBV28	NA	TGTGCCAGCACTACAAAATACATGGGGGCTGGTAGCAATCAGCCCCAGCATTTT	CASTTKYMGAGSNQPQHF
NA	TRBJ1-6	TRBV6-1	NA	TGTGCCAGCAGTGGTTCCCGAGGCAGCTCCACTTATAATTCACCCCTCCACTTT	CASSGSRGSSTYNSPLHF
NA	TRBJ2-4	TRBV27	NA	TGTGCCAGCAGTTTAAATGGTGGAGCCCAGGGCATTCAGTACTTC	CASSLNGGAQGIQYF
few	TRBJ1-4	TRBV6-5	NA	TGTGCCAGCAGTTCGACAGGTCTGGATGAAAAACTGTTTTTT	CASSSTGLDEKLFF
once	TRBJ1-2	TRBV7-2	NA	TGTGCCAGCAGCTTAGGCAGGGGATTAGACTATGGCTACACCTTC	CASSLGRGLDYGYTF
NA	TRBJ2-7	TRBV10-3	TRBD2	TGTGCCATCAGTGAGTTCACTAGCGGGGGTTTCGCCGAGCAGTACTTC	CAISEFTSGGFAEQYF
NA	TRBJ1-2	TRBV5-1	NA	TGCGCCAGCAGCGTCGGAGGGGCCAACTATGGCTACACCTTC	CASSVGGANYGYTF
NA	TRBJ1-1	TRBV28	NA	TGTGCCAGCAGTTTAATTAGGGGGACTGAAGCTTTCTTT	CASSLIRGTEAFF
NA	TRBJ2-5	TRBV5-1	TRBD1	TGCGCCAGCAGCTTGGCGGGGACAGGGGACCCCCAAGAGACCCAGTACTTC	CASSLAGTGDPQETQYF
NA	TRBJ2-1	TRBV4-2	TRBD2	TGTGCCAGCAGCCACGTGTCGGGGGGCTCCTACAATGAGCAGTTCTTC	CASSHVSGGSYNEQFF
NA	TRBJ1-2	TRBV5-6	NA	TGTGCCAGCAGCCCGACCGGGGACTATGGCTACACCTTC	CASSPTGDYGYTF
few	TRBJ1-2	TRBV2	TRBD1	TGTGCCAGCAGTTCATCCGGGACAGGGTATACCACCTTC	CASSSSGTGYTTF
NA	TRBJ2-1	TRBV19	TRBD1	TGTGCCAGTAGCCCATGGACAGGGAGCTACAATGAGCAGTTCTTC	CASSPWTGSYNEQFF
NA	TRBJ1-1	TRBV18	NA	TGTGCCAGCTCACTCTCCGGGAACACTGAAGCTTTCTTT	CASSLSGNTEAFF
once	TRBJ2-3	TRBV27	NA	TGTGCCAGCAGTTCATCCTTCAGGGGGGCCCTGTCAGATACGCAGTATTTT	CASSSSFRGALSDTQYF
NA	TRBJ1-1	TRBV3-1/TRBV3-2	NA	TGTGCCAGCAGCCAAGGGGGGGACTTGAACACTGAAGCTTTCTTT	CASSQGGDLNTEAFF
NA	TRBJ1-6	TRBV15	NA	TGTGCCACCAGCAGAGATCGAGCACCAGGAAATTCACCCCTCCACTTT	CATSRDRAPGNSPLHF
NA	TRBJ1-4	TRBV9	NA	TGTGCCAGCAGCGCCCCGGACAGTTTTAATGAAAAACTGTTTTTT	CASSAPDSFNEKLFF
NA	TRBJ2-3	TRBV3-1/TRBV3-2	NA	TGTGCCAGCAGCCCGAGGGGGACAGATACGCAGTATTTT	CASSPRGTDTQYF
once	TRBJ2-2	TRBV5-1	NA	TGCGCCAGCAGCCCGTTTCCAAGGGGCACCGGGGAGCTGTTTTTT	CASSPFPRGTGELFF
NA	TRBJ2-2	TRBV7-9	NA	TGTGCCAGCAGACCGCCTAGAGGGCGGGTGGACACCGGGGAGCTGTTTTTT	CASRPPRGRVDTGELFF
NA	TRBJ1-5	TRBV15	NA	TGTGCCACCAGGGAAGGGGCCAACCAGCCCCAGCATTTT	CATREGANQPQHF
few	TRBJ1-2	TRBV5-8	TRBD1	TGTGCCAGCAGCGGGGGACAGCAGGCCTATGGCTACACCTTC	CASSGGQQAYGYTF
NA	TRBJ1-3	TRBV11-2	NA	TGTGCCAGCAGCTTAGATCCGAGCTCTGGAAACACCATATATTTT	CASSLDPSSGNTIYF
NA	TRBJ2-7	TRBV7-2	NA	TGTGCCAGCAGCCCCCGGGACTGGGGAGGTGAGCAGTACTTC	CASSPRDWGGEQYF